One T cell receptor beta chain is described in this entry. Antigen unknown. Clones were read by immunoSEQ multiplex PCR, and TCRdb kept only the in-frame ones, dropping some. The table has roughly 160,000 clones, roughly 92% seen once. These data are taken from a study of T cell responses to AZD1222 COVID-19 vaccine. Whole-study findings and limits: Most donors were white British and more were female, and clonal diversity was possibly underestimated. Seropositive AZD1222 recipients at baseline numbered only five or six. Vaccination with two AZD1222 doses was followed by a rise in Spike-specific TCR breadth and depth.

V lost 5 bases and J lost 5, with 21 bases in between. CDR1 and CDR2 from the germline V gene are SGHVS and FQNEAQ. The CDR3 has 17 amino acids. This chain uses TRBV7-8 with TRBJ2-2; D perhaps matches TRBD2 (7 bases). The TCR sequence derives from an adult in good health. Specimen: peripheral blood, collected on day 0 of AZD1222 vaccination. CDR3 DNA: TGTGCCAGCAGCCCTGGTCTGGGGGGGCGAAGAACCGGGGAGCTGTTTTTT. This codes for CASSPGLGGRRTGELFF.